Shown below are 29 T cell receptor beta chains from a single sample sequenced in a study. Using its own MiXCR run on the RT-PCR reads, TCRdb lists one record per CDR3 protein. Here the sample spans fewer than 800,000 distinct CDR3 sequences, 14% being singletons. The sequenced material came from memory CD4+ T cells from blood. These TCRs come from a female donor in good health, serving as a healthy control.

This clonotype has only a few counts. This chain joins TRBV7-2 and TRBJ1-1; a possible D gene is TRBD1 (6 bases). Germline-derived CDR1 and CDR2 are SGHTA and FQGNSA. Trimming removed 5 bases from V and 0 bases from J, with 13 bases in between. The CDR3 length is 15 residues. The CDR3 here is CASSIGGTMNTEAFF. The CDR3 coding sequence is TGTGCCAGCAGCATAGGTGGGACAATGAACACTGAAGCTTTCTTT. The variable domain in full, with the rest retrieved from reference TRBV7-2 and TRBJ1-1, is GAGVSQSPSNKVTEKGKDVELRCDPISGHTALYWYRQSLGQGLEFLIYFQGNSAPDKSGLPSDRFSAERTGGSVSTLTIQRTQQEDSAVYLCASSIGGTMNTEAFFGQGTRLTVV.

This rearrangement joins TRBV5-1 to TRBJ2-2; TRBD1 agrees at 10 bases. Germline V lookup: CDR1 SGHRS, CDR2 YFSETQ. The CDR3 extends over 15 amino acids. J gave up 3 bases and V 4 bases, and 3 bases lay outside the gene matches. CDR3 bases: TGCGCCAGCAGCGAGGGACAGGGGTACACCGGGGAGCTGTTTTTT. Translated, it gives CASSEGQGYTGELFF.

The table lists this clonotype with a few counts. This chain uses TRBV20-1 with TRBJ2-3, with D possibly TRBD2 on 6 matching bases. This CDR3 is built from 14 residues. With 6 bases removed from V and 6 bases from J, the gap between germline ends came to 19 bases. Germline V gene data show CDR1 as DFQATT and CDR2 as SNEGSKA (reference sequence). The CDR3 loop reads CSAAPGLAVDTQYF. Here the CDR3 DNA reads TGCAGTGCGGCCCCGGGACTGGCCGTGGATACGCAGTATTTT.

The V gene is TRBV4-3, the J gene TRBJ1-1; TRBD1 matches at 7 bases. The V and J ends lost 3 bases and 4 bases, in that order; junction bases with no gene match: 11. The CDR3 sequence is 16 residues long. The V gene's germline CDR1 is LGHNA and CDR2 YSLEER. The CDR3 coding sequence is TGCGCCAGCAGCCACCCAGGCCCCGACAGGGCCACTGAAGCTTTCTTT. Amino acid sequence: CASSHPGPDRATEAFF.

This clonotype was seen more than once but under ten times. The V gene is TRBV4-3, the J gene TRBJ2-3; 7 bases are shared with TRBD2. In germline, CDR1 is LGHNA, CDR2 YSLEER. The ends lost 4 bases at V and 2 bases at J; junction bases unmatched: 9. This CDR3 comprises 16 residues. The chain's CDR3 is CASSPLLGGVTDTQYF. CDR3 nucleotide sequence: TGCGCCAGCAGCCCCCTCTTGGGGGGGGTCACAGATACGCAGTATTTT.

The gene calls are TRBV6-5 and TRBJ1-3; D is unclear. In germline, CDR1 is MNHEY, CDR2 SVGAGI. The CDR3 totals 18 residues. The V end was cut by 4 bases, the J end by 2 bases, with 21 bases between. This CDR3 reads CASSSPTGRAGAGNTIYF. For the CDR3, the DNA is TGTGCCAGCAGTTCCCCGACGGGCCGGGCCGGTGCTGGAAACACCATATATTTT.

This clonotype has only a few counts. CDR3 amino acids: CASSDNRDRSSNYGYTF. CDR3 nucleotides: TGTGCCAGCTCAGACAACCGGGACAGGAGTTCTAACTATGGCTACACCTTC. The chain combines TRBV18 with TRBJ1-2; TRBD1 aligns across 8 bases. The germline V gene encodes CDR1 KGHSH and CDR2 LQKENI. The CDR3 covers 17 residues. Trimming at V came to 5 bases and at J to 0 bases, leaving 11 bases not matched to a gene.

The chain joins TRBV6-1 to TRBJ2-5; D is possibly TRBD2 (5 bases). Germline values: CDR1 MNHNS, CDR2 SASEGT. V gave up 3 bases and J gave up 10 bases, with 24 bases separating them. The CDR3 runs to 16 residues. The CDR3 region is CASSDPERRRPRDQYF. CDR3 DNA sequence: TGTGCCAGCAGTGACCCGGAGAGGAGGCGTCCTCGGGACCAGTACTTC.

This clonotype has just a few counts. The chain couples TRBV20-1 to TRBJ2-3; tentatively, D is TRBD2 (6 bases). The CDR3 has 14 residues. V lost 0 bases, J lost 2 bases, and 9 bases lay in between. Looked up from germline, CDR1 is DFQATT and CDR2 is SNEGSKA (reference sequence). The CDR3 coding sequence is TGCAGTGCTAGAGATGGAGGGGCCACAGATACGCAGTATTTT. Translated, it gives CSARDGGATDTQYF.

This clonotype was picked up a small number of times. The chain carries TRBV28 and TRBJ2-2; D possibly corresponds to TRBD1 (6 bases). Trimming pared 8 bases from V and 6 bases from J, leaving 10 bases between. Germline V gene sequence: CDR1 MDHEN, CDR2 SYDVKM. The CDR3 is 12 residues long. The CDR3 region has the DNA TGTGCCAGCCAAACAGGGCCCGGGGAGCTGTTTTTT. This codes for CASQTGPGELFF.

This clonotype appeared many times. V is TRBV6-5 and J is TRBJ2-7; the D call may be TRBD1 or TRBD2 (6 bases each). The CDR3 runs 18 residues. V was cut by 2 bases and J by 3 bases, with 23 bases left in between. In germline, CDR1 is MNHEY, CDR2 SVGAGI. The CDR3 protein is CASSYQLRGAARFYEQYF. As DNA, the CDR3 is TGTGCCAGCAGTTACCAACTGAGGGGGGCGGCCCGGTTCTACGAGCAGTACTTC.

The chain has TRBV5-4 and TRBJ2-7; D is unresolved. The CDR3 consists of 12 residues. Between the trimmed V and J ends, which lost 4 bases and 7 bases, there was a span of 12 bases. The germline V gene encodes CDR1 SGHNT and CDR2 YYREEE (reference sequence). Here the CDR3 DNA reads TGTGCCAGCAGCGATCAAGTAGGGGAGCAGTACTTC. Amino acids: CASSDQVGEQYF. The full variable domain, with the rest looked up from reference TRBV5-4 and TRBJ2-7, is ETGVTQSPTHLIKTRGQQVTLRCSSQSGHNTVSWYQQALGQGPQFIFQYYREEENGRGNFPPRFSGLQFPNYSSELNVNALELDDSALYLCASSDQVGEQYFGPGTRLTVT.

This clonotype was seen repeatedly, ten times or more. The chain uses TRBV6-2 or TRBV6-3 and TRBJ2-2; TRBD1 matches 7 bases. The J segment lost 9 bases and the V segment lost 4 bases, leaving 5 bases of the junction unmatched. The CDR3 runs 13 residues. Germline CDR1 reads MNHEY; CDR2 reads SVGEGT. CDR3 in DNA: TGTGCCAGCAGTTCCCAAGGGGGCCGGGAGCTGTTTTTT. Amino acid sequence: CASSSQGGRELFF.

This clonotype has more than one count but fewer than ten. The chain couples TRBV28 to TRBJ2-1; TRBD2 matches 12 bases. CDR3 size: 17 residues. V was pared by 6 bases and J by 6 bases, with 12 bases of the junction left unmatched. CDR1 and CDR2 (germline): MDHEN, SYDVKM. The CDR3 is CASRRIGLAGRPNEQFF. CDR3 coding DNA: TGTGCCAGCAGACGAATTGGACTAGCGGGACGCCCCAATGAGCAGTTCTTC.

DNA for the CDR3: TGTGCCAGCCTACAGGGTATGGGACTAGCGGGAGGTGCCTACAATGAGCAGTTCTTC. Translating it yields CASLQGMGLAGGAYNEQFF. The V gene is TRBV12-3 or TRBV12-4, the J gene TRBJ2-1, with 15 positions matching TRBD2. Germline trimming cut 8 bases from V and 2 bases from J; bases unmatched to any gene: 13. CDR3 length equals 19 residues.

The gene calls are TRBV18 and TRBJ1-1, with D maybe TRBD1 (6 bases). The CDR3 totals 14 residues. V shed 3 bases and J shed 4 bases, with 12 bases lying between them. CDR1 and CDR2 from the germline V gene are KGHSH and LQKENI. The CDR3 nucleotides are TGTGCCAGCTCACCTTCACAGGGATCCACTGAAGCTTTCTTT. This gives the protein CASSPSQGSTEAFF.

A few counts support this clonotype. The CDR3 here is CSARDPLGTDTQYF. Here the CDR3 DNA reads TGCAGTGCTAGGGACCCTCTAGGGACAGATACGCAGTATTTT. The V call is TRBV20-1, the J call TRBJ2-3, with D unclear. CDR1 and CDR2 (germline): DFQATT, SNEGSKA (reference sequence). The V gene lost 3 bases and the J gene lost 3 bases, with 13 bases spanning the gap. The CDR3 contains 14 residues.

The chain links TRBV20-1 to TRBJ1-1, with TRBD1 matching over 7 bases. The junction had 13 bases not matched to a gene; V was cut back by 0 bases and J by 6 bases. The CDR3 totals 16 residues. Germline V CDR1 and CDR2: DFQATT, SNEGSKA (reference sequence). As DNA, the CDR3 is TGCAGTGCTAGAGACCCCTCGACAGGGAAAATATCTGAAGCTTTCTTT. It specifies CSARDPSTGKISEAFF.

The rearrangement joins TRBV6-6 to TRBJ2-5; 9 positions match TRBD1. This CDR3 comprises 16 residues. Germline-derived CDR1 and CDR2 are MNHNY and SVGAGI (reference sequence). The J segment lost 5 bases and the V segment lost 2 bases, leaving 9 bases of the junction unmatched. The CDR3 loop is CASSYRQGGSGETQYF. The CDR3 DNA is TGTGCCAGCAGTTACCGACAGGGGGGAAGTGGGGAGACCCAGTACTTC.

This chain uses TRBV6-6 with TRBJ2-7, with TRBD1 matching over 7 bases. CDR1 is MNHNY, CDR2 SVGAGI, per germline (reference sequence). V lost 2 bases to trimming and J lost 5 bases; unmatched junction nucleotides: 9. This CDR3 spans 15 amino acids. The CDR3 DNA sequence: TGTGCCAGCAGTTACCCTGCCGGGACAGCCAACGAGCAGTACTTC. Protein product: CASSYPAGTANEQYF.

CDR3 nucleotides: TGTGCCAGCAGCTTAGTGTGGGGTTCAGGGGATCAGCCCCAGCATTTT. Translation: CASSLVWGSGDQPQHF. The chain carries TRBV7-8 and TRBJ1-5; D is possibly TRBD1 (6 bases). CDR1 and CDR2 from the germline V gene are SGHVS and FQNEAQ. V lost 1 base and J 5 bases, leaving 15 bases between the germline ends. The CDR3 contains 16 residues. Combining the CDR3 with reference TRBV7-8 and TRBJ1-5 gives the whole variable domain GAGVSQSPRYKVAKRGQDVALRCDPISGHVSLFWYQQALGQGPEFLTYFQNEAQLDKSGLPSDRFFAERPEGSVSTLKIQRTQQEDSAVYLCASSLVWGSGDQPQHFGDGTRLSIL.

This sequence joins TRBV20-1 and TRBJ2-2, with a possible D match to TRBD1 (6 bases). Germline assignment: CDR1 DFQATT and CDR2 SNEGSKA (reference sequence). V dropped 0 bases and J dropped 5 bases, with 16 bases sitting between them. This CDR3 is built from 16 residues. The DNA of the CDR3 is TGCAGTGCTAGAGATTGGGACACGGGAATGACCGGGGAGCTGTTTTTT. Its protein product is CSARDWDTGMTGELFF.

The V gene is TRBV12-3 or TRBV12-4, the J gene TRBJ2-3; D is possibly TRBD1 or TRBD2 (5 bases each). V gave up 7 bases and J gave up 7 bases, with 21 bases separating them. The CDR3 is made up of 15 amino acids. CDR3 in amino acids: CASTVSGSEKNTQYF. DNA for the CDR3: TGTGCCAGCACCGTCTCAGGGAGTGAGAAAAATACGCAGTATTTT.

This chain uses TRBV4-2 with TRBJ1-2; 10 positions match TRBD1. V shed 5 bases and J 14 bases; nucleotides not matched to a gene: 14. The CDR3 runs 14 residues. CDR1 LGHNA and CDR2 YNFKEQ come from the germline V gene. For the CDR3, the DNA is TGTGCCAGCAGCGCACGACAGGGGGCGCCCCTCTCGACCTTC. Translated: CASSARQGAPLSTF.

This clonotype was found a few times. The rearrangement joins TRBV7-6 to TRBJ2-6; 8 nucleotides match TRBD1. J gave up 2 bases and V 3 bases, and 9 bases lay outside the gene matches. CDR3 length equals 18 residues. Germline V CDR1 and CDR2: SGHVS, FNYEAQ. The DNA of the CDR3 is TGTGCCAGCAGCTTGGGGGCCCGCAGGGGGCCTGGGGCCAACGTCCTGACTTTC. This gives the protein CASSLGARRGPGANVLTF.

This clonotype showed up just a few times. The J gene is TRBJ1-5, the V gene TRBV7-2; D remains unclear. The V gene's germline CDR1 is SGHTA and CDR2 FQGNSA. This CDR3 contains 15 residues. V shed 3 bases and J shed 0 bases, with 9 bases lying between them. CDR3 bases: TGTGCCAGCAGCTTCGAGCCAGCTAGCAATCAGCCCCAGCATTTT. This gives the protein CASSFEPASNQPQHF.

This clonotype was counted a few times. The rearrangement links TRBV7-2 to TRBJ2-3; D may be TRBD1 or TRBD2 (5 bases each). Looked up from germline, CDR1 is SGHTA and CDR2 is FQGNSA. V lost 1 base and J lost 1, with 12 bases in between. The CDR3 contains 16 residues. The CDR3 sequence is CASSLGGSDGTDTQYF. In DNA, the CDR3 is TGTGCCAGCAGCTTAGGGGGGAGCGACGGCACAGATACGCAGTATTTT.

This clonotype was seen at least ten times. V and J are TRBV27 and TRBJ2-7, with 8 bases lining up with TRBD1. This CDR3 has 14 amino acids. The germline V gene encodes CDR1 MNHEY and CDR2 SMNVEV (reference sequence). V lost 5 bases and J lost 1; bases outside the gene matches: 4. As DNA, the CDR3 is TGTGCCAGCAGTGGAAGACAGGGGTCCTACGAGCAGTACTTC. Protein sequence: CASSGRQGSYEQYF.

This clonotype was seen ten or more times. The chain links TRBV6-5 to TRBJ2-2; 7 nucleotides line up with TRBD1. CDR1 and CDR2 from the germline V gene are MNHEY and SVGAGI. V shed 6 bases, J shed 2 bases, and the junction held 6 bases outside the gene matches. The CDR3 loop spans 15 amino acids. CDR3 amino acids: CASSSTGINTGELFF. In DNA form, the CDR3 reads TGTGCCAGCAGCTCGACAGGGATTAACACCGGGGAGCTGTTTTTT.